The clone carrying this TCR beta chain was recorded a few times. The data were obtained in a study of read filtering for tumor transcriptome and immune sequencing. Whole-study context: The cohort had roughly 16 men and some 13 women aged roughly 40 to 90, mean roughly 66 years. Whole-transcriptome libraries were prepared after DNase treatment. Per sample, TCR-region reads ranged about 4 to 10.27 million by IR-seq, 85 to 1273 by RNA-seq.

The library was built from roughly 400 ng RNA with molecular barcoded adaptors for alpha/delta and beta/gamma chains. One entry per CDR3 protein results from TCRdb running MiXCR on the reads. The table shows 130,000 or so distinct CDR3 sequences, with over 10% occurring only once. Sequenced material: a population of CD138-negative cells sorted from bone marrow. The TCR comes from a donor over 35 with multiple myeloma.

The CDR3 here is CASSMARGGETQYF. Here the CDR3 DNA reads TGTGCCAGTAGTATGGCCAGGGGAGGAGAGACCCAGTACTTC. This chain links TRBV19 with TRBJ2-5; either TRBD1 or TRBD2 may fit D (6 bases each). CDR1 and CDR2 (germline): LNHDA, SQIVND (reference sequence). Trimming stripped 3 bases from V and 4 bases from J, with 12 bases between. The CDR3 has 14 residues.